Listed below are T cell receptor beta chains from one sample, sequenced in a study of cytomegalovirus exposure and HLA in healthy donors. The protocol was immunoSEQ multiplex PCR, while the TCRdb copy is restricted to in-frame clones and leaves out a portion. The table records 180,000 or so clones, roughly 80% of them present only once. The sequenced sample consisted of PBMCs. Source of these receptors: a man aged 40-49 years in good health and CMV-seronegative. Both conserved end residues are trimmed from each CDR3. Each record gives: J gene, clone size, V gene, CDR3 length, CDR3 protein. The size of a clone is reported for some rows only, either as once, few or many, or as a class for expanded clones.

j_call: TRBJ1-5; clone_size: .; v_call: TRBV19; cdr3_length: 13; cdr3_aa: ASREGQGRSQPQH
j_call: TRBJ2-3; clone_size: .; v_call: TRBV7-8; cdr3_length: 13; cdr3_aa: ASSHHLQGVDTQY
j_call: TRBJ2-1; clone_size: .; v_call: TRBV5-1; cdr3_length: 12; cdr3_aa: ASKLQSSYNEQF
j_call: TRBJ2-3; clone_size: .; v_call: TRBV9; cdr3_length: 13; cdr3_aa: ASSGNIGSTDTQY
j_call: TRBJ1-4; clone_size: few; v_call: TRBV5-4; cdr3_length: 12; cdr3_aa: ASRRTGGGRKLF
j_call: TRBJ2-5; clone_size: .; v_call: TRBV15; cdr3_length: 14; cdr3_aa: ATSRSGTSGVETQY
j_call: TRBJ1-1; clone_size: .; v_call: TRBV7-9; cdr3_length: 13; cdr3_aa: ASSPQGLLNTEAF
j_call: TRBJ2-1; clone_size: .; v_call: TRBV7-6; cdr3_length: 13; cdr3_aa: ASSDRQGSYNEQF
j_call: TRBJ2-3; clone_size: .; v_call: TRBV4-1; cdr3_length: 12; cdr3_aa: ASKLDSLTDTQY
j_call: TRBJ2-5; clone_size: .; v_call: TRBV15; cdr3_length: 13; cdr3_aa: ATSRARDSQETQY
j_call: TRBJ2-1; clone_size: few; v_call: TRBV7-2; cdr3_length: 13; cdr3_aa: ASSLTLRGTGVQF
j_call: TRBJ1-1; clone_size: .; v_call: TRBV29-1; cdr3_length: 11; cdr3_aa: SVRTGADTEAF
j_call: TRBJ2-1; clone_size: .; v_call: TRBV9; cdr3_length: 13; cdr3_aa: ASSVQRGTYNEQF
j_call: TRBJ2-7; clone_size: .; v_call: TRBV7-9; cdr3_length: 14; cdr3_aa: ASSLTRGGRGNEQY
j_call: TRBJ1-5; clone_size: .; v_call: TRBV4-1; cdr3_length: 15; cdr3_aa: ASSQVVLNRVGQPQH
j_call: TRBJ2-7; clone_size: .; v_call: TRBV4-2; cdr3_length: 15; cdr3_aa: ASSQDYSASRTYEQY
j_call: TRBJ1-2; clone_size: .; v_call: TRBV6-5; cdr3_length: 8; cdr3_aa: ATLSVGYT
j_call: TRBJ2-1; clone_size: .; v_call: TRBV4-2; cdr3_length: 15; cdr3_aa: ASSHLTRGAGDNEQF
j_call: TRBJ2-7; clone_size: .; v_call: TRBV2; cdr3_length: 12; cdr3_aa: ASIRAGTEGEQY
j_call: TRBJ2-7; clone_size: .; v_call: TRBV11-3; cdr3_length: 12; cdr3_aa: ASSLGTPLKEQY
j_call: TRBJ2-7; clone_size: once; v_call: TRBV11-3; cdr3_length: 12; cdr3_aa: ASARGGNSYEQY
j_call: TRBJ1-2; clone_size: .; v_call: TRBV4-1; cdr3_length: 12; cdr3_aa: ASSRPDRNYGYT
j_call: TRBJ2-3; clone_size: few; v_call: TRBV9; cdr3_length: 14; cdr3_aa: ASSENINPPTDTQY
j_call: TRBJ2-3; clone_size: .; v_call: TRBV5-1; cdr3_length: 13; cdr3_aa: ASSPALTSTDTQY
j_call: TRBJ2-7; clone_size: .; v_call: TRBV28; cdr3_length: 10; cdr3_aa: ASSLGGYEQY
j_call: TRBJ2-7; clone_size: once; v_call: TRBV2; cdr3_length: 11; cdr3_aa: ASSEQGRYEQY
j_call: TRBJ2-5; clone_size: .; v_call: TRBV4-3; cdr3_length: 13; cdr3_aa: ASSQEGLVGETQY
j_call: TRBJ2-1; clone_size: .; v_call: TRBV14; cdr3_length: 13; cdr3_aa: ASSHLTSVGNEQF
j_call: TRBJ2-3; clone_size: .; v_call: TRBV18; cdr3_length: 14; cdr3_aa: ASSPRDFLGTDTQY
j_call: TRBJ2-2; clone_size: .; v_call: TRBV10-3; cdr3_length: 10; cdr3_aa: ATGQFTGELF
j_call: TRBJ2-1; clone_size: .; v_call: TRBV19; cdr3_length: 13; cdr3_aa: ASSFSGSTYNEQF
j_call: TRBJ1-1; clone_size: .; v_call: TRBV5-1; cdr3_length: 13; cdr3_aa: AGRQGGIGDTEAF
j_call: TRBJ1-6; clone_size: .; v_call: TRBV6-1; cdr3_length: 13; cdr3_aa: ASSAGDGVSSPLH
j_call: TRBJ1-4; clone_size: .; v_call: TRBV27; cdr3_length: 10; cdr3_aa: ASRQPGAGLF
j_call: TRBJ1-3; clone_size: .; v_call: TRBV6-1; cdr3_length: 14; cdr3_aa: ASSAPQGRSGNTIY
j_call: TRBJ1-2; clone_size: once; v_call: TRBV30; cdr3_length: 14; cdr3_aa: AWNAKGGQTNYGYT
j_call: TRBJ1-1; clone_size: .; v_call: TRBV29-1; cdr3_length: 14; cdr3_aa: SVEDRRGAGNTEAF
j_call: TRBJ2-5; clone_size: few; v_call: TRBV6-6; cdr3_length: 10; cdr3_aa: ASSYRLETQY
j_call: TRBJ2-7; clone_size: once; v_call: TRBV28; cdr3_length: 12; cdr3_aa: ASSPQGGSYEQY
j_call: TRBJ2-3; clone_size: .; v_call: TRBV11-2; cdr3_length: 12; cdr3_aa: ASSLFGGPDTQY
j_call: TRBJ1-1; clone_size: .; v_call: TRBV5-1; cdr3_length: 13; cdr3_aa: ASSGLGLGGTEAF
j_call: TRBJ2-2; clone_size: .; v_call: TRBV7-2; cdr3_length: 12; cdr3_aa: ASSPTQGTGELF
j_call: TRBJ1-2; clone_size: .; v_call: TRBV5-1; cdr3_length: 11; cdr3_aa: ATRTGTNYGYT
j_call: TRBJ2-1; clone_size: few; v_call: TRBV7-2; cdr3_length: 14; cdr3_aa: ASSLFGGGAYNEQF
j_call: TRBJ1-4; clone_size: few; v_call: TRBV5-6; cdr3_length: 13; cdr3_aa: ASSLGSGANEKLF
j_call: TRBJ2-5; clone_size: .; v_call: TRBV7-2; cdr3_length: 13; cdr3_aa: ASSLGGQGLETQY
j_call: TRBJ2-2; clone_size: .; v_call: TRBV5-1; cdr3_length: 14; cdr3_aa: ASSLTGGARTGELF
j_call: TRBJ2-3; clone_size: .; v_call: TRBV7-3; cdr3_length: 19; cdr3_aa: ASSLNAEGLAGGWGTDTQY
j_call: TRBJ1-2; clone_size: once; v_call: TRBV4-3; cdr3_length: 15; cdr3_aa: ASSQSPVDRGSYGYT
j_call: TRBJ2-1; clone_size: .; v_call: TRBV9; cdr3_length: 18; cdr3_aa: ASSTGTGGRSGRPADEQF
j_call: TRBJ2-3; clone_size: .; v_call: TRBV19; cdr3_length: 10; cdr3_aa: ASMGGLGTQY
j_call: TRBJ2-7; clone_size: few; v_call: TRBV7-2; cdr3_length: 12; cdr3_aa: ASSPGQGIYEQY
j_call: .; clone_size: .; v_call: TRBV27; cdr3_length: 12; cdr3_aa: ASSLQQNSYEQY
j_call: TRBJ1-2; clone_size: .; v_call: TRBV27; cdr3_length: 12; cdr3_aa: ASSLGQGNYGYT
j_call: TRBJ2-1; clone_size: .; v_call: TRBV28; cdr3_length: 14; cdr3_aa: ASSNLLAGGRDEQF
j_call: TRBJ2-5; clone_size: .; v_call: TRBV5-6; cdr3_length: 16; cdr3_aa: ASSLILRGRIFGETQY
j_call: TRBJ2-1; clone_size: .; v_call: TRBV25-1; cdr3_length: 11; cdr3_aa: ASSEISYNEQF